This T cell receptor beta chain comes out of a study of CD8+ T cells in alopecia areata (dated by TCRdb to 2016 to 2019). Background on the whole study: Treated patients were enrolled in an open-label pilot trial of oral tofacitinib at 5 to 10 mg twice daily for moderate-to-severe alopecia areata. Tofacitinib-treated patients had biopsies at baseline and at 4 and 24 weeks of treatment, with a later scalp biopsy in several patients. To study T cell clonal expansion in alopecia areata, the researchers applied high-throughput TCRbeta sequencing to both the C3H/HeJ mouse model and human patients. Scalp clonality was compared among normal scalp (n=4), patchy alopecia areata scalp (n=8), and alopecia totalis/universalis scalp (n=8). Patients stayed on tofacitinib for 6 to 18 months and then had 6 months of follow-up off drug so that delayed response and recurrence could be assessed. In treated patients, disease severity was measured using the SALT score, which gives the percentage of scalp surface area affected. Human TCRbeta sequencing covered scalp tissue and sorted CD4+ and CD8+ peripheral blood T cells from patchy and totalis/universalis alopecia areata patients and healthy controls. RNA was obtained with the PAXgene miRNA kit for fixed scalp, the miRNeasy kit for PBMCs, and the RNeasy kit for mouse skin. TCRbeta CDR3 regions were amplified by immunoSEQ multiplex PCR using 35 Vbeta forward and 13 Jbeta reverse primers.

Of note for this clone: The antigen it recognizes is unknown. Base qualities were left out, and no much larger clone turns up one base away.

According to the study, the label for this sample's treatment or condition signals: oral pan-JAK inhibitor, 5-10 mg twice daily. From alopecia areata patients, peripheral blood was collected along with lesional scalp punch biopsies. PBMCs were isolated by density centrifugation and stained for CD3, CD4 and CD8, after which CD4+ and CD8+ T cells were sorted on a FACSAria. After removal of 1 base from V and 9 bases from J, the junction retains 2 bases not matched to a gene. The CDR3 runs 13 amino acids, cysteine and phenylalanine included. The retained sequence is limited to the CDR3, 39 bases, with the frame set at the first base. Via the germline V gene, CDR1 is LGHNA and CDR2 YSLEER. Libraries came from the immunoSEQ multiplex PCR assay. RNA was extracted from all samples and reverse transcribed into cDNA as template for TCR sequencing. First-strand cDNA was synthesized with SuperScript III using a 2:1 mix of oligo-dT and random hexamers. A synthetic immune receptor repertoire was used to gauge amplification bias, and whatever bias remained was removed computationally. The paper's processing steps were these. Raw reads were preprocessed to remove errors, and CDR3 was defined according to IMGT conventions as the region from the conserved cysteine to phenylalanine. Clonality was calculated as 1 minus Shannon entropy normalized by log2 of the number of productive unique TCRs. Scalp TCRbeta sequences were cross-referenced with sorted blood CD4 and CD8 repertoires so that the CD4 or CD8 identity of scalp clones could be inferred. Entries here come from immuneACCESS through TCRdb and include only in-frame sequences with V and J called. Some clones fail to appear in such tables; in the studies checked, an unresolved V gene covers under half of the shortfall, and the cause of the remainder is unknown. V and J calls and clone size are as listed in that table; D and trimming were resolved from the DNA. For this sample there are approximately 210,000 clones; about 65% appear just once. The ten largest make up 1.3% of the sample.

General findings and caveats noted by the study authors: Tofacitinib significantly decreased scalp clonality and the number of expanded CD8+ clones among the top 100 scalp clones. Higher clonality and more expanded CD8+ clones were observed in lesional scalp than in normal scalp, particularly in alopecia totalis/universalis, a finding suggestive of antigenic drive. Because the treated cohort was small and had only one nonresponder, larger studies are needed to examine links between baseline CD8+ expansion and response. During tofacitinib treatment, many expanded lesional clones remained in scalp and blood, and this persistence may partly explain relapse after treatment is stopped. Shared TCR sequences between patients were less evident than in mice, which may be partly attributable to HLA diversity in the patient population. Resident alphabeta T cells in normal human skin are also sequenced, complicating scalp TCR repertoire analysis, unlike mouse skin dominated by gammadelta T cells.

The material was CD4+ T cells sorted from blood, obtained at approximately week 50, from a patient treated with tofacitinib. This sequence originates from a human donor with alopecia areata. The receptor chain draws on TRBV4-3 and TRBJ1-2; 10 bases in the middle match TRBD1. The CDR3 here reads CASSQGTGGRYTF. The DNA is TGCGCCAGCAGCCAAGGGACAGGGGGGCGCTACACCTTC.